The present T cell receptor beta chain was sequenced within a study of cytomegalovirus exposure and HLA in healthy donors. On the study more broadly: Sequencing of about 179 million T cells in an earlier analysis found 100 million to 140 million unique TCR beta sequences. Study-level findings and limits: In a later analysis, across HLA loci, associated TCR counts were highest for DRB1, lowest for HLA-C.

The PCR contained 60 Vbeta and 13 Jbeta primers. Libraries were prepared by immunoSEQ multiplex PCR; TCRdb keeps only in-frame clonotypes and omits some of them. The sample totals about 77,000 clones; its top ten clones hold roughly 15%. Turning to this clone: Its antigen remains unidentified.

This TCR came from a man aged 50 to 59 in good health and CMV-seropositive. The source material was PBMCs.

This CDR3 is CASSIRDRIIEAFF. The DNA of the CDR3 is TGTGCCAGCAGCATCCGGGACAGGATAATTGAAGCTTTCTTT. V is TRBV6-1 and J is TRBJ1-1, with TRBD1 identical over 8 bases. Trimming at V came to 6 bases and at J to 7 bases, leaving 10 bases not matched to a gene. This CDR3 has 14 amino acids. Per germline, CDR1 MNHNS and CDR2 SASEGT.